This TCR beta chain was captured in a study of blood T cell repertoires in COVID-19. About the study: Acute-phase and convalescent COVID-19 samples originated in the United States, Italy and Spain. Nucleic acid was either cDNA or gDNA, and it came from T cells, B-cell-depleted T cells, or PBMCs.

In the original workflow: By means of reference gene primer amplification, nucleated cell counts were estimated. Sequencing used immunoSEQ multiplex PCR; TCRdb keeps in-frame clones, though not all of them. Clonal size and the V and J genes are those of that table, whereas D and trimming came from the DNA. The repertoire holds some 27,000 clones, with roughly 84% as singletons. V lost 5 bases, J lost 3 bases, and 3 bases stayed unmatched. CDR1 and CDR2 (germline): MGHDK, SYGVNS. The CDR3 covers 14 residues. This clone is medium-sized within its sample. The TCR originated in a man aged 50 to 60 with active COVID-19. The genes are TRBV25-1 and TRBJ2-1, with 8 bases fitting TRBD2. Sequenced sample: peripheral blood. The chain's CDR3 is CASSKAGDYNEQFF. The CDR3 nucleotides are TGTGCCAGCAGTAAAGCGGGAGACTACAATGAGCAGTTCTTC.